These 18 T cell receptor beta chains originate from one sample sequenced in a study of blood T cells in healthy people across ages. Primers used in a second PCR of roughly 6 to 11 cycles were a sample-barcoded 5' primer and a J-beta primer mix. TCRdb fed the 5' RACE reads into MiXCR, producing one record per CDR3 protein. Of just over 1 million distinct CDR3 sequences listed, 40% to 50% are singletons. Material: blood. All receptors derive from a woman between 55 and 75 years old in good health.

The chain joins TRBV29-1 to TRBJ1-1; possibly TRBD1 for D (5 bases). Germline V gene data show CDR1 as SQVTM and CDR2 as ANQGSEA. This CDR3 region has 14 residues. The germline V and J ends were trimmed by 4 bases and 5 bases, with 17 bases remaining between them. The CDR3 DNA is TGCAGCGTTGTTACGGCCCAAAGGGGTACTGAAGCTTTCTTT. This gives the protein CSVVTAQRGTEAFF.

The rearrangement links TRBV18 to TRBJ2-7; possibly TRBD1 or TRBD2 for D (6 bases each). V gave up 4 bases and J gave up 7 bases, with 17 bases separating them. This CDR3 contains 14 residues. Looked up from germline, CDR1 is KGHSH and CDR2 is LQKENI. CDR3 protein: CASSRGAGGEEQYF. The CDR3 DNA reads TGTGCCAGCTCACGGGGGGCAGGAGGTGAAGAGCAGTACTTC.

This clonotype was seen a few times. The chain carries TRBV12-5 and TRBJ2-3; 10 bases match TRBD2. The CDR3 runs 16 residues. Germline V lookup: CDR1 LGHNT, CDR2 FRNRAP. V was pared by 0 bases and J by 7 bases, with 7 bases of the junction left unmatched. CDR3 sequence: CASGLVLGLAEHTQYF. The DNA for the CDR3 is TGTGCTAGTGGTTTGGTACTAGGACTAGCGGAACATACGCAGTATTTT. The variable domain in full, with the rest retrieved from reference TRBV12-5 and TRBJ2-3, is DARVTQTPRHKVTEMGQEVTMRCQPILGHNTVFWYRQTMMQGLELLAYFRNRAPLDDSGMPKDRFSAEMPDATLATLKIQPSEPRDSAVYFCASGLVLGLAEHTQYFGPGTRLTVL.

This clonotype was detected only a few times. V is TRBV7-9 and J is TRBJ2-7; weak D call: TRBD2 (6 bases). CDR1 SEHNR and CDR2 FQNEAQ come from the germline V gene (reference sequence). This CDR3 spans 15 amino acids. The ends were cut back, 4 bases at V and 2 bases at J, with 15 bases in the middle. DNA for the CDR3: TGTGCCAGCAGCTCGAAAACCGGGAGACCCTACGAGCAGTACTTC. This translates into CASSSKTGRPYEQYF.

Here the CDR3 reads CASSLDTAKQPQHF. The CDR3 DNA is TGTGCCAGCAGTCTGGACACCGCCAAGCAGCCCCAGCATTTT. The chain uses TRBV6-6 and TRBJ1-5, with D perhaps matching TRBD1 (5 bases). The CDR3 has 14 residues. V gave up 5 bases and J gave up 7 bases, with 15 bases separating them. Germline values: CDR1 MNHNY, CDR2 SVGAGI (reference sequence).

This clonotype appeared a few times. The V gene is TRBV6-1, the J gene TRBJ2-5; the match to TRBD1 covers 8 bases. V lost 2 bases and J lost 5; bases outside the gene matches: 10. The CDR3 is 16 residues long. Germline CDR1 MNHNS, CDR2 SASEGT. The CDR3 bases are TGTGCCAGCAGTGAAAGACGGACAGGGAATAAGGAGACCCAGTACTTC. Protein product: CASSERRTGNKETQYF.

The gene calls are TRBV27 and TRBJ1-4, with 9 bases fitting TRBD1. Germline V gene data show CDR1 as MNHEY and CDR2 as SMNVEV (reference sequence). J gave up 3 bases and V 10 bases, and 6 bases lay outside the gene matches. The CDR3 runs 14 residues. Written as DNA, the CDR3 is TGTGCCACCAAACAGGGGGCAGCTAATGAAAAACTGTTTTTT. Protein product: CATKQGAANEKLFF.

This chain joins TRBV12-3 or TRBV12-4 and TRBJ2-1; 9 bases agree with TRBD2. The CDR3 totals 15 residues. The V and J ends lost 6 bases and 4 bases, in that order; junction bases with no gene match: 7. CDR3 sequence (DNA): TGTGCCAGCAGCCCTAGACTAGCGGATTACAATGAGCAGTTCTTC. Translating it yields CASSPRLADYNEQFF.

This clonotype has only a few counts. CDR3 DNA: TGTGCCAGCAGTTTGAGTGGGGCTAGCGGGGATGAGCAGTTCTTC. The encoded protein is CASSLSGASGDEQFF. The chain carries TRBV12-3 or TRBV12-4 and TRBJ2-1, with 9 positions matching TRBD2. V dropped 3 bases and J dropped 8; count of bases not matched to a gene: 8. The CDR3 totals 15 residues.

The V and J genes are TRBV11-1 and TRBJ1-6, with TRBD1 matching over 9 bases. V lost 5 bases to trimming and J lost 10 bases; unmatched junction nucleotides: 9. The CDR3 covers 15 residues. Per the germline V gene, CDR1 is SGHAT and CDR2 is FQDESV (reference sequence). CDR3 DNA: TGTGCCAGCAGCCGCACAGGGGGCGGACGGTCACCCCTCCACTTT. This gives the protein CASSRTGGGRSPLHF.

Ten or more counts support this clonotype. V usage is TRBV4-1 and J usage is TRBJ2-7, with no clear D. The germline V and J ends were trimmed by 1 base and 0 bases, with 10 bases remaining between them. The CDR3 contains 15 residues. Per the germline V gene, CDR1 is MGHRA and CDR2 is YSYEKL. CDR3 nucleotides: TGCGCCAGCAGCCAAGTCGGATCGAGCTCCTACGAGCAGTACTTC. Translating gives CASSQVGSSSYEQYF.

As DNA, the CDR3 is TGTGCCAGCAGTTTACAGGGGATAGGCCGATCACCCCTCCACTTT. It codes for CASSLQGIGRSPLHF. The chain combines TRBV12-3 or TRBV12-4 with TRBJ1-6; possible D gene TRBD1, 6 bases. The length of the CDR3 is 15 residues. Trimming took 2 bases from V and 10 from J, leaving 15 bases between them.

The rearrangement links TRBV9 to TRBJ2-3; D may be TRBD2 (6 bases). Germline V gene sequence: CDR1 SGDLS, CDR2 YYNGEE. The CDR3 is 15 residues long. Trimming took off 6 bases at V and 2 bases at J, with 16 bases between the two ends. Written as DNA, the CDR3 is TGTGCCAGCAACCGAGGAGGGCCTATCACAGATACGCAGTATTTT. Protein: CASNRGGPITDTQYF.

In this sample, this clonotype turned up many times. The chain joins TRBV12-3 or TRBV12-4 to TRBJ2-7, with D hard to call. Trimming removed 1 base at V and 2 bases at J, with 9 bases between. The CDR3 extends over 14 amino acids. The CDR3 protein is CASSLVGTTYEQYF. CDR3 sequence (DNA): TGTGCCAGCAGTTTAGTCGGCACGACCTACGAGCAGTACTTC.

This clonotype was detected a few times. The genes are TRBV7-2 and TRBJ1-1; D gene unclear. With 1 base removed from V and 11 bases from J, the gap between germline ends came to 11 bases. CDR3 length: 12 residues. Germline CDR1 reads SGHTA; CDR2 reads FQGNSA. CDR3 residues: CASSLVSQRAFF. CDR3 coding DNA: TGTGCCAGCAGCTTAGTCTCCCAGAGGGCTTTCTTT. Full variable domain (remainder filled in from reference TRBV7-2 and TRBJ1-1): GAGVSQSPSNKVTEKGKDVELRCDPISGHTALYWYRQSLGQGLEFLIYFQGNSAPDKSGLPSDRFSAERTGGSVSTLTIQRTQQEDSAVYLCASSLVSQRAFFGQGTRLTVV.

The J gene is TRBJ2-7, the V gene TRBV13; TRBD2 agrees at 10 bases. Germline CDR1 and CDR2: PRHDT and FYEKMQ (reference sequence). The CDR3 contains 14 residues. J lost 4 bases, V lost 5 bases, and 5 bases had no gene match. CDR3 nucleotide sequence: TGTGCCAGCAGCCACAGCGGGAGGGTTTACGAGCAGTACTTC. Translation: CASSHSGRVYEQYF.

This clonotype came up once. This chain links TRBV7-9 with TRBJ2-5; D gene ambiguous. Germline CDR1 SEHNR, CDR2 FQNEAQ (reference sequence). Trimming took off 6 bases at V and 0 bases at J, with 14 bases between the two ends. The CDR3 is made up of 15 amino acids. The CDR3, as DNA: TGTGCCAGCAGTCCTATCACCGGGTACCAAGAGACCCAGTACTTC. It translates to CASSPITGYQETQYF.

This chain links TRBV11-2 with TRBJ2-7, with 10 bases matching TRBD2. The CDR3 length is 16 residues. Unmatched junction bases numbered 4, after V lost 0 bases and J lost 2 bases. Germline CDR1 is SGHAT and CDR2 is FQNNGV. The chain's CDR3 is CASSLDSGRAPYEQYF. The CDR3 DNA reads TGTGCCAGCAGCTTAGACAGCGGGAGGGCCCCCTACGAGCAGTACTTC.